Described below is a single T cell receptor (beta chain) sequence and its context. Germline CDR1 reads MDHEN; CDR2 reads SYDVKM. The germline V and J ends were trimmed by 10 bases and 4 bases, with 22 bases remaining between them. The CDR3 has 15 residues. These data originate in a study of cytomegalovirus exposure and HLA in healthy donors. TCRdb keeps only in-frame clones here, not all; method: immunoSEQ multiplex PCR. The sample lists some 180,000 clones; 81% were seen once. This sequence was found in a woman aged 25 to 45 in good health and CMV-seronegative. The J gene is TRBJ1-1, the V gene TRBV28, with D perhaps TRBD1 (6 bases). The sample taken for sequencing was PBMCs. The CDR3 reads CATNLAGASFTEAFF. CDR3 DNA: TGTGCCACCAACTTGGCGGGGGCGTCTTTCACTGAAGCTTTCTTT.